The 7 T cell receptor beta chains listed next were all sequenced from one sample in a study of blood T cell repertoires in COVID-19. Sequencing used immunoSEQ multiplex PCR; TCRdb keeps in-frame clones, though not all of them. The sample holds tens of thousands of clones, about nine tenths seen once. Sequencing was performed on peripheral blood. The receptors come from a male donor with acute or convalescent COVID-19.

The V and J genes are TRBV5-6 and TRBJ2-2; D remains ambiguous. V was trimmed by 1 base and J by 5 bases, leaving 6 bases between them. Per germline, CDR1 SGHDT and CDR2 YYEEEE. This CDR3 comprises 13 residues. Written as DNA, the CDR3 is TGTGCCAGCAGCTTGCAGTTTACCGGGGAGCTGTTTTTT. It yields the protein CASSLQFTGELFF.

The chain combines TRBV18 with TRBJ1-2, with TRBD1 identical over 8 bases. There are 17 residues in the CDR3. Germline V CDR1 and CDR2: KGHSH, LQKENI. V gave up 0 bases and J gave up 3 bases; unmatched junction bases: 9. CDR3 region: CASSPPRQGLGDYGYTF. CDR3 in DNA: TGTGCCAGCTCACCACCCCGACAGGGGTTGGGTGACTATGGCTACACCTTC. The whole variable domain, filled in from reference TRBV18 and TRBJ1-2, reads NAGVMQNPRHLVRRRGQEARLRCSPMKGHSHVYWYRQLPEEGLKFMVYLQKENIIDESGMPKERFSAEFPKEGPSILRIQQVVRGDSAAYFCASSPPRQGLGDYGYTFGSGTRLTVV.

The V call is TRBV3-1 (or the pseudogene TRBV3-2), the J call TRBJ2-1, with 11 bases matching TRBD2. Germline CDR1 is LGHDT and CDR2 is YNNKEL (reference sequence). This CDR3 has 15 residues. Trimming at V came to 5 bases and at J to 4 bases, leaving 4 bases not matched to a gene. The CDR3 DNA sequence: TGTGCCAGCAGCGAACTAGCGGGGGATTACAATGAGCAGTTCTTC. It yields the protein CASSELAGDYNEQFF.

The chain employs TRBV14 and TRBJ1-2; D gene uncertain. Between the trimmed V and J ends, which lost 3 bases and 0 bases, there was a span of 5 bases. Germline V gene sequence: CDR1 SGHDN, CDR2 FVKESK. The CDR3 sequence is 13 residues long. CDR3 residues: CASSHLPNYGYTF. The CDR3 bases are TGTGCCAGCAGCCACCTACCTAACTATGGCTACACCTTC. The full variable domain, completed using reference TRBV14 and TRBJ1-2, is EAGVTQFPSHSVIEKGQTVTLRCDPISGHDNLYWYRRVMGKEIKFLLHFVKESKQDESGMPNNRFLAERTGGTYSTLKVQPAELEDSGVYFCASSHLPNYGYTFGSGTRLTVV.

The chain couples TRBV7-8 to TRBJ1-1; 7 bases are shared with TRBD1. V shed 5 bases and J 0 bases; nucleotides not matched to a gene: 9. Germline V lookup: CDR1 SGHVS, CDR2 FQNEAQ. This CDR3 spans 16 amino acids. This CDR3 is CASSPRGTGVNTEAFF. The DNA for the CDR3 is TGTGCCAGCAGCCCGAGGGGAACAGGGGTGAACACTGAAGCTTTCTTT.

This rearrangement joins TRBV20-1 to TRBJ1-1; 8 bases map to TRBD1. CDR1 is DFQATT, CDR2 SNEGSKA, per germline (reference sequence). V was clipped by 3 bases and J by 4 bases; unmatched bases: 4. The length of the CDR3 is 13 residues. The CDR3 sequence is CSASPGGATEAFF. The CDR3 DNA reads TGCAGTGCTAGTCCAGGGGGCGCCACTGAAGCTTTCTTT.

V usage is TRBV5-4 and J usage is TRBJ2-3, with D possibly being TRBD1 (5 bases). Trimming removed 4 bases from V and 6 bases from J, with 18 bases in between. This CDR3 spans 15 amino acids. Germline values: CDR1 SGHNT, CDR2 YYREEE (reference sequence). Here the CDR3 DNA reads TGTGCCAGCAGCACTGAAGGGCCCTCAGGGGATACGCAGTATTTT. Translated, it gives CASSTEGPSGDTQYF.